The next 25 T cell receptor beta chains were all read from a single sample in a study of a mutant IDH1 vaccine in newly diagnosed glioma. Clones were read by immunoSEQ multiplex PCR, and TCRdb kept only the in-frame ones, dropping some. The table lists over 55,000 clones, approximately 80% of them singletons. The sample's time point: week 11, during vaccination. Mutant IDH1 20-mer peptide, at 300 ug, made up each vaccine dose, with topical imiquimod. Antigens for these TCRs are unknown. Sample: PBMCs, taken from a glioma patient whose treatment included an IDH1 peptide vaccine. The receptors here all came from a man aged 30-40 years with glioma.

The chain is built from TRBV25-1 and TRBJ1-1; 7 bases map to TRBD1. J lost 0 bases, V lost 4 bases, and 8 bases had no gene match. This CDR3 contains 16 residues. From germline, CDR1 is MGHDK and CDR2 SYGVNS. This CDR3 reads CASSGQGALMNTEAFF. CDR3 in DNA: TGTGCCAGCAGTGGACAGGGTGCGCTTATGAACACTGAAGCTTTCTTT. The whole variable domain, filled in from reference TRBV25-1 and TRBJ1-1, reads EADIYQTPRYLVIGTGKKITLECSQTMGHDKMYWYQQDPGMELHLIHYSYGVNSTEKGDLSSESTVSRIRTEHFPLTLESARPSHTSQYLCASSGQGALMNTEAFFGQGTRLTVV.

This sequence joins TRBV5-1 and TRBJ1-2; no definite D call. Per the germline V gene, CDR1 is SGHRS and CDR2 is YFSETQ. Between the trimmed V and J ends, which lost 0 bases and 7 bases, there was a span of 13 bases. There are 14 residues in the CDR3. CDR3 bases: TGCGCCAGCAGCTTGGGGACCTTAAGGAGTGGCTACACCTTC. Its protein product is CASSLGTLRSGYTF.

This chain connects TRBV5-4 to TRBJ1-1; D ambiguous. This CDR3 is built from 15 residues. The V and J ends lost 0 bases and 4 bases respectively, with 13 bases between them. CDR1 SGHNT and CDR2 YYREEE come from the germline V gene (reference sequence). DNA of the CDR3: TGTGCCAGCAGCTTGGGGGGATCGCGTGTCACTGAAGCTTTCTTT. Protein product: CASSLGGSRVTEAFF.

This clone was counted only a few times. The V and J genes are TRBV15 and TRBJ2-5; 11 bases are shared with TRBD2. Germline trimming cut 2 bases from V and 5 bases from J; bases unmatched to any gene: 13. The CDR3 has 18 amino acids. Germline assignment: CDR1 LNHNV and CDR2 YYDKDF (reference sequence). CDR3 residues: CATSRLTSGIRRGETQYF. DNA of the CDR3: TGTGCCACCAGCAGATTGACTAGCGGGATCCGCCGGGGGGAGACCCAGTACTTC.

The chain uses TRBV7-8 and TRBJ1-1; weak D call: TRBD1 (5 bases). V was trimmed by 1 base and J by 6 bases, leaving 9 bases between them. This CDR3 contains 13 residues. The V gene's germline CDR1 is SGHVS and CDR2 FQNEAQ. The CDR3 sequence is CASSLDPGSEAFF. The CDR3 coding sequence is TGTGCCAGCAGCTTAGACCCAGGGTCTGAAGCTTTCTTT.

V is TRBV4-1 and J is TRBJ1-2; TRBD1 agrees at 10 bases. Germline V gives CDR1 MGHRA, CDR2 YSYEKL. V was pared by 0 bases and J by 10 bases, with 8 bases of the junction left unmatched. The CDR3 is 15 amino acids. Written as DNA, the CDR3 is TGCGCCAGCAGCCAAGAGTTCCGGACAGGGGGGTACTACACCTTC. This encodes CASSQEFRTGGYYTF.

The CDR3 nucleotides are TGTGCCAGCAGCTTAGGAAGGCAGAACAATGAGCAGTTCTTC. It yields the protein CASSLGRQNNEQFF. V gene TRBV7-3 combines with J gene TRBJ2-1; D unresolved. The CDR3 consists of 14 residues. Between the trimmed V and J ends, which lost 2 bases and 5 bases, there was a span of 10 bases. Germline V gives CDR1 SGHTA, CDR2 FQGTGA.

The V call is TRBV28, the J call TRBJ1-2; possible D gene TRBD1, 5 bases. V lost 5 bases and J 2 bases, leaving 15 bases between the germline ends. The CDR3 covers 15 residues. From germline, CDR1 is MDHEN and CDR2 SYDVKM. In nucleotides, the CDR3 is TGTGCCAGCAGTCCGTATCTCCCAGGGAACTATGGCTACACCTTC. Translation: CASSPYLPGNYGYTF.

The gene calls are TRBV2 and TRBJ2-5, with D hard to call. CDR3 length equals 13 residues. CDR1 and CDR2 (germline): SNHLY, FYNNEI. V lost 5 bases to trimming and J lost 2 bases, with 9 bases between them. The DNA for the CDR3 is TGTGCCAGCAGTCCTGCGATGCAAGAGACCCAGTACTTC. It codes for CASSPAMQETQYF. Filled out from reference TRBV2 and TRBJ2-5, the complete variable domain reads EPEVTQTPSHQVTQMGQEVILRCVPISNHLYFYWYRQILGQKVEFLVSFYNNEISEKSEIFDDQFSVERPDGSNFTLKIRSTKLEDSAMYFCASSPAMQETQYFGPGTRLLVL.

The chain combines TRBV7-9 with TRBJ2-3, with D unclear. Trimming took off 4 bases at V and 0 bases at J, with 8 bases between the two ends. The CDR3 contains 14 residues. The germline V gene has CDR1 SEHNR and CDR2 FQNEAQ (reference sequence). CDR3 loop: CASSSLSSTDTQYF. The CDR3 DNA is TGTGCCAGCAGCTCACTAAGTAGCACAGATACGCAGTATTTT.

This clone was detected once. This sequence joins TRBV30 and TRBJ2-1, with D tentatively TRBD2 (6 bases). The CDR3 runs 17 residues. The V end lost 2 bases, the J end lost 3 bases, and 20 bases lay between the germline ends. CDR1 is GTSNPN and CDR2 is SVGIG in the germline V gene (reference sequence). CDR3 nucleotides: TGTGCCTGGAGTCCTCCCTCCGGGAGATCGAGCTACAATGAGCAGTTCTTC. Protein: CAWSPPSGRSSYNEQFF.

The count of this clone is one. This chain links TRBV11-2 with TRBJ1-3, with D uncertain. The CDR3 extends over 14 amino acids. The V end lost 3 bases, the J end lost 2 bases, and 8 bases lay between the germline ends. Germline lookup yields CDR1 SGHAT and CDR2 FQNNGV. The CDR3 nucleotides read TGTGCCAGCAGCTTGGATTTAACTGGAAACACCATATATTTT. It is translated as CASSLDLTGNTIYF.

The rearrangement links TRBV7-6 to TRBJ1-4; possible D gene TRBD1, 5 bases. The CDR3 is 14 amino acids. The V and J ends lost 5 bases and 5 bases respectively, with 12 bases between them. CDR1 and CDR2 from the germline V gene are SGHVS and FNYEAQ. CDR3 protein: CASSGGARNEKLFF. The CDR3 coding sequence is TGTGCCAGCAGCGGTGGGGCGAGGAATGAAAAACTGTTTTTT. Full variable domain (rest looked up from reference TRBV7-6 and TRBJ1-4): GAGVSQSPRYKVTKRGQDVALRCDPISGHVSLYWYRQALGQGPEFLTYFNYEAQQDKSGLPNDRFSAERPEGSISTLTIQRTEQRDSAMYRCASSGGARNEKLFFGSGTQLSVL.

In DNA, the CDR3 is TGTGCCAGCAGCTTGGGTTGGGATAATTCACCCCTCCACTTT. It specifies CASSLGWDNSPLHF. The chain combines TRBV5-4 with TRBJ1-6; no clear D gene. The CDR3 has 14 residues. Per the germline V gene, CDR1 is SGHNT and CDR2 is YYREEE (reference sequence). Trimming took off 0 bases at V and 5 bases at J, with 6 bases between the two ends.

The J gene is TRBJ2-2, the V gene TRBV5-1; no reliable D call. The CDR3 consists of 15 residues. V was trimmed by 1 base and J by 4 bases, leaving 11 bases between them. Germline V CDR1 and CDR2: SGHRS, YFSETQ. As DNA, the CDR3 is TGCGCCAGCAGCTTGAACCTGCTCGGCACCGGGGAGCTGTTTTTT. Translating it yields CASSLNLLGTGELFF.

The table lists this clone with a few counts. The V and J genes are TRBV19 and TRBJ2-3; D is uncertain. The CDR3 extends over 15 amino acids. With 4 bases removed from V and 0 bases from J, the gap between germline ends came to 11 bases. CDR1 and CDR2 (germline): LNHDA, SQIVND (reference sequence). The CDR3: CASSRIRSSTDTQYF. CDR3 DNA sequence: TGTGCCAGTAGTAGGATTCGGTCTAGCACAGATACGCAGTATTTT. Using reference TRBV19 and TRBJ2-3 for the parts outside the CDR3, the full variable domain is DGGITQSPKYLFRKEGQNVTLSCEQNLNHDAMYWYRQDPGQGLRLIYYSQIVNDFQKGDIAEGYSVSREKKESFPLTVTSAQKNPTAFYLCASSRIRSSTDTQYFGPGTRLTVL.

V usage is TRBV13 and J usage is TRBJ2-7; TRBD1 agrees at 7 bases. CDR3 length: 17 amino acids. V shed 5 bases, J shed 3 bases, and the junction held 16 bases outside the gene matches. Germline V CDR1 and CDR2: PRHDT, FYEKMQ (reference sequence). The CDR3 spells CASSGTGWDSENYEQYF. The CDR3 DNA sequence: TGTGCCAGCAGCGGAACTGGATGGGACAGCGAGAACTACGAGCAGTACTTC.

V and J are TRBV2 and TRBJ1-5, with D uncertain. This CDR3 region has 14 residues. Germline CDR1 and CDR2: SNHLY and FYNNEI. Trimming took off 6 bases at V and 6 bases at J, with 15 bases between the two ends. CDR3 sequence reads: CASSQSLPGQPQHF. Here the CDR3 DNA reads TGTGCCAGCAGCCAAAGCCTACCCGGTCAGCCCCAGCATTTT.

The chain carries TRBV28 and TRBJ1-2, with TRBD1 matching 8 bases. The V gene end was trimmed by 3 bases and the J gene end by 5 bases; junction bases not matched to a gene: 11. CDR3 length: 16 residues. Looked up from germline, CDR1 is MDHEN and CDR2 is SYDVKM. CDR3 DNA sequence: TGTGCCAGCAGTTTCGGGACAGGAAGGAGTGATTATGGCTACACCTTC. Amino acid sequence: CASSFGTGRSDYGYTF.

The V call is TRBV6-6, the J call TRBJ2-1; D is perhaps TRBD1 (7 bases). In germline, CDR1 is MNHNY, CDR2 SVGAGI (reference sequence). V shed 6 bases and J shed 4 bases, with 13 bases lying between them. The CDR3 sequence is 14 residues long. DNA of the CDR3: TGTGCCAGCAGGGCGGGACAGCTTTACAATGAGCAGTTCTTC. Translating it yields CASRAGQLYNEQFF.

The chain is built from TRBV15 and TRBJ2-3; 11 bases are shared with TRBD2. This CDR3 comprises 13 residues. CDR1 and CDR2 (germline): LNHNV, YYDKDF (reference sequence). Trimming cost V 0 bases and J 15 bases; bases outside gene matches: 5. The CDR3 spells CATSRDVTSGRYF. The DNA for the CDR3 is TGTGCCACCAGCAGAGATGTAACTAGCGGGAGATATTTT.

This chain links TRBV4-3 with TRBJ1-6; D gene uncertain. Trimming cost V 0 bases and J 7 bases, with 13 bases left between them. This CDR3 has 16 amino acids. Germline V gives CDR1 LGHNA, CDR2 YSLEER. CDR3 sequence: CASSQDNRVGNSPLHF. CDR3 coding DNA: TGCGCCAGCAGCCAAGATAATAGGGTTGGGAATTCACCCCTCCACTTT.

This chain joins TRBV28 and TRBJ2-7, with D hard to call. The V and J ends lost 7 bases and 3 bases respectively, with 10 bases between them. Germline CDR1 MDHEN, CDR2 SYDVKM. The CDR3 length is 12 residues. The CDR3, as DNA: TGTGCCAGCAAGGGCACCCACTACGAGCAGTACTTC. It yields the protein CASKGTHYEQYF. Filled out from reference TRBV28 and TRBJ2-7, the complete variable domain reads DVKVTQSSRYLVKRTGEKVFLECVQDMDHENMFWYRQDPGLGLRLIYFSYDVKMKEKGDIPEGYSVSREKKERFSLILESASTNQTSMYLCASKGTHYEQYFGPGTRLTVT.

This clone was observed once. V is TRBV5-6 and J is TRBJ2-1; D gene uncertain. This CDR3 spans 13 amino acids. The germline CDR1 and CDR2 sequences are SGHDT and YYEEEE. With 4 bases removed from V and 14 bases from J, the gap between germline ends came to 19 bases. CDR3 sequence reads: CASSTSGWGLKFF. The CDR3 coding sequence is TGTGCCAGCAGCACGTCAGGTTGGGGTCTAAAGTTCTTC.

The genes are TRBV27 and TRBJ2-1; 11 bases are shared with TRBD2. Trimming cost V 3 bases and J 4 bases; bases outside gene matches: 8. CDR1 is MNHEY and CDR2 is SMNVEV in the germline V gene (reference sequence). The CDR3 has 17 residues. The CDR3, as DNA: TGTGCCAGCAGTTTTACAGGGACTAGCGGCCTATACAATGAGCAGTTCTTC. Residues: CASSFTGTSGLYNEQFF.